The next 20 T cell receptor beta chains were all read from a single sample in a study of OX40 agonist ivuxolimab in advanced cancers. Receptors were amplified or captured by the immunoSEQ multiplex PCR assay. This is the immuneACCESS table as TCRdb keeps it, with only in-frame sequences that have V and J called. A part of the clones is gone; compared with another copy, unresolved V genes explain less than half, and the rest is unexplained. The table for this sample lists roughly 20,000 clones; around four fifths of them were counted only once. The ten largest clones capture approximately 10% of the sample. Sequenced material: CD4+ or CD8+ T cells sorted from blood, taken in a trial of the OX40 agonist ivuxolimab. All receptors derive from an adult with an advanced solid tumor such as melanoma, head and neck, liver or kidney cancer.

The chain combines TRBV9 with TRBJ1-2; 10 bases line up with TRBD1. Germline lookup yields CDR1 SGDLS and CDR2 YYNGEE. Unmatched junction bases numbered 4, after V lost 3 bases and J lost 2 bases. The CDR3 extends over 15 amino acids. In DNA, the CDR3 is TGTGCCAGCAGCGGGCCGGGACAGGGGAACTATGGCTACACCTTC. Protein: CASSGPGQGNYGYTF.

J is TRBJ2-7 and V is TRBV5-4; D might be TRBD2 (6 bases). The CDR3 is 15 residues long. Trimming took off 3 bases at V and 2 bases at J, with 15 bases between the two ends. The V gene's germline CDR1 is SGHNT and CDR2 YYREEE (reference sequence). The CDR3 nucleotides are TGTGCCAGCAGCTGGGCGGCTAGCGAAGCCTACGAGCAGTACTTC. Encoded protein: CASSWAASEAYEQYF.

The chain couples TRBV19 to TRBJ2-4; D is perhaps TRBD1 (5 bases). The CDR3 runs to 13 residues. Germline values: CDR1 LNHDA, CDR2 SQIVND (reference sequence). With 2 bases removed from V and 6 bases from J, the gap between germline ends came to 8 bases. CDR3 amino acids: CASSIQGGNIQYF. Written as DNA, the CDR3 is TGTGCCAGTAGTATACAGGGTGGAAACATTCAGTACTTC.

This clone showed up just a few times. The chain uses TRBV29-1 and TRBJ2-3; D is uncertain. V lost 6 bases and J 2 bases, leaving 12 bases between the germline ends. Germline V gene sequence: CDR1 SQVTM, CDR2 ANQGSEA. This CDR3 is built from 13 residues. CDR3 in DNA: TGCAGCGTGGTCGACTCCTACACAGATACGCAGTATTTT. Its translation: CSVVDSYTDTQYF.

As for this clone: The junction differs from germline at one of its ends, possibly a read error. The J gene is TRBJ2-1, the V gene TRBV5-5, with 16 nucleotides matching TRBD2. The CDR3 has 17 residues. CDR1 and CDR2 from the germline V gene are SGHKS and YYEKEE (reference sequence). The DNA of the CDR3 is TGTGCCAGCAGATTGGGACTAGCGGGAGGGCGGAACAATGAGCAGTTCTTC. Its translation is CASRLGLAGGRNNEQFF.

This chain joins TRBV7-9 and TRBJ2-7, with D perhaps matching TRBD1 (6 bases). V lost 5 bases and J lost 3, with 11 bases in between. The CDR3 runs 13 residues. The germline V gene encodes CDR1 SEHNR and CDR2 FQNEAQ (reference sequence). The CDR3 nucleotides are TGTGCCAGCAGCCGGACAGAGATCTACGAGCAGTACTTC. Its protein is CASSRTEIYEQYF.

This clone was counted a single time. This CDR3 reads CASSVGGGEGINQPQHF. The CDR3 DNA sequence: TGTGCCAGCAGCGTAGGAGGGGGAGAGGGGATTAATCAGCCCCAGCATTTT. The chain carries TRBV9 and TRBJ1-5; possible D gene TRBD1, 6 bases. This CDR3 is built from 17 residues. From germline, CDR1 is SGDLS and CDR2 YYNGEE. Trimming took off 0 bases at V and 4 bases at J, with 17 bases between the two ends.

This clone was detected once. The V call is TRBV4-3, the J call TRBJ2-1, with D possibly matching TRBD2 (6 bases). Germline V lookup: CDR1 LGHNA, CDR2 YSLEER. The CDR3 extends over 17 amino acids. V lost 1 base, J lost 7 bases, and 20 bases lay in between. The chain's CDR3 is CASSQGWYGTSRNEQFF. The CDR3 DNA sequence: TGCGCCAGCAGCCAAGGATGGTATGGAACTAGCAGGAATGAGCAGTTCTTC.

The J gene is TRBJ1-2, the V gene TRBV28; TRBD1 matches at 7 bases. The germline CDR1 and CDR2 sequences are MDHEN and SYDVKM. This CDR3 has 14 residues. J gave up 8 bases and V 3 bases, and 9 bases lay outside the gene matches. The CDR3 loop is CASSFQPSGGGYTF. The CDR3 DNA sequence: TGTGCCAGCAGTTTTCAGCCCTCAGGGGGAGGCTACACCTTC.

The V call is TRBV27, the J call TRBJ1-6; a possible D gene is TRBD1 (5 bases). V lost 8 bases and J 6 bases, leaving 14 bases between the germline ends. CDR3 size: 14 residues. Germline V gives CDR1 MNHEY, CDR2 SMNVEV (reference sequence). CDR3: CASRFRDRNSPLHF. The CDR3 nucleotides read TGTGCCAGCCGCTTCAGGGATCGTAATTCACCCCTCCACTTT.

The V and J genes are TRBV27 and TRBJ2-1, with D uncertain. Germline lookup yields CDR1 MNHEY and CDR2 SMNVEV (reference sequence). The CDR3 spans 11 residues. The V end lost 2 bases, the J end lost 5 bases, and 1 base lay between the germline ends. In DNA, the CDR3 is TGTGCCAGCAGTTTAAACAATGAGCAGTTCTTC. It yields the protein CASSLNNEQFF.

V is TRBV2 and J is TRBJ2-3; perhaps TRBD2 as D (6 bases). The CDR3 spans 12 residues. Trimming cost V 7 bases and J 4 bases, with 9 bases left between them. Germline-derived CDR1 and CDR2 are SNHLY and FYNNEI. The CDR3 is CASTSVADTQYF. In DNA, the CDR3 is TGTGCCAGCACTAGCGTAGCAGATACGCAGTATTTT. The variable domain in full, completed from reference TRBV2 and TRBJ2-3, reads EPEVTQTPSHQVTQMGQEVILRCVPISNHLYFYWYRQILGQKVEFLVSFYNNEISEKSEIFDDQFSVERPDGSNFTLKIRSTKLEDSAMYFCASTSVADTQYFGPGTRLTVL.

This clone was counted only a few times. The rearrangement joins TRBV4-2 to TRBJ2-1, with TRBD1 matching over 11 bases. Germline loops: CDR1 LGHNA, CDR2 YNFKEQ. This CDR3 spans 16 amino acids. V lost 0 bases to trimming and J lost 3 bases; unmatched junction nucleotides: 1. CDR3 nucleotides: TGTGCCAGCAGCCAAGATGGGACAGGGGGCTACAATGAGCAGTTCTTC. Protein sequence: CASSQDGTGGYNEQFF.

The chain joins TRBV6-1 to TRBJ1-2; D gene uncertain. This CDR3 has 15 amino acids. The V and J ends lost 1 base and 3 bases respectively, with 12 bases between them. Germline values: CDR1 MNHNS, CDR2 SASEGT. CDR3 in DNA: TGTGCCAGCAGTGAAGGACGGAGAGGGCACTATGGCTACACCTTC. It is translated as CASSEGRRGHYGYTF.

V is TRBV10-2 and J is TRBJ2-7; either TRBD1 or TRBD2 may supply D (5 bases each). V was shortened by 7 bases and J by 4 bases, with 20 bases between the two germline ends. The CDR3 length is 15 residues. CDR1 and CDR2 from the germline V gene are WSHSY and SAAADI. The CDR3 coding sequence is TGCGCCAGCAATTCCGGGACGACGGAAGGTTACGAGCAGTACTTC. Protein sequence: CASNSGTTEGYEQYF.

The J gene is TRBJ1-2, the V gene TRBV2; D unresolved. CDR1 and CDR2 (germline): SNHLY, FYNNEI. V dropped 0 bases and J dropped 5 bases, with 10 bases sitting between them. CDR3 length: 14 residues. CDR3 region: CASSEAGYTYGYTF. In nucleotides, the CDR3 is TGTGCCAGCAGTGAAGCAGGGTATACGTATGGCTACACCTTC.

The chain has TRBV9 and TRBJ2-2; D is unresolved. The CDR3 sequence is 11 residues long. V was cut by 0 bases and J by 7 bases, with 1 base left in between. Looked up from germline, CDR1 is SGDLS and CDR2 is YYNGEE. The CDR3 bases are TGTGCCAGCAGCGTAGGCGGGGAGCTGTTTTTT. Translated: CASSVGGELFF.

V and J are TRBV9 and TRBJ2-5; D is ambiguous. The CDR3 has 14 amino acids. Trimming took off 0 bases at V and 4 bases at J, with 10 bases between the two ends. Per the germline V gene, CDR1 is SGDLS and CDR2 is YYNGEE. CDR3 coding DNA: TGTGCCAGCAGCGTAGGAAGTCCGGCAGAGACCCAGTACTTC. As protein: CASSVGSPAETQYF.

This clone has just one count. This sequence joins TRBV29-1 and TRBJ1-1; no definite D call. The CDR3 runs to 12 residues. Trimming stripped 3 bases from V and 3 bases from J, with 8 bases between. Looked up from germline, CDR1 is SQVTM and CDR2 is ANQGSEA. The CDR3 DNA reads as TGCAGCGTTGAGGGCAGCTACACTGAAGCTTTCTTT. Amino acids: CSVEGSYTEAFF.

The CDR3 spells CASSLRTQGYPYNEQFF. The CDR3 DNA is TGTGCCAGCAGCTTAAGGACACAGGGGTACCCCTACAATGAGCAGTTCTTC. The V and J genes are TRBV7-2 and TRBJ2-1; 7 positions match TRBD1. Trimming removed 2 bases from V and 2 bases from J; junction bases left unmatched: 9. Per germline, CDR1 SGHTA and CDR2 FQGNSA. This CDR3 region has 17 residues. Looking up the rest from reference TRBV7-2 and TRBJ2-1 gives the full variable domain: GAGVSQSPSNKVTEKGKDVELRCDPISGHTALYWYRQSLGQGLEFLIYFQGNSAPDKSGLPSDRFSAERTGGSVSTLTIQRTQQEDSAVYLCASSLRTQGYPYNEQFFGPGTRLTVL.